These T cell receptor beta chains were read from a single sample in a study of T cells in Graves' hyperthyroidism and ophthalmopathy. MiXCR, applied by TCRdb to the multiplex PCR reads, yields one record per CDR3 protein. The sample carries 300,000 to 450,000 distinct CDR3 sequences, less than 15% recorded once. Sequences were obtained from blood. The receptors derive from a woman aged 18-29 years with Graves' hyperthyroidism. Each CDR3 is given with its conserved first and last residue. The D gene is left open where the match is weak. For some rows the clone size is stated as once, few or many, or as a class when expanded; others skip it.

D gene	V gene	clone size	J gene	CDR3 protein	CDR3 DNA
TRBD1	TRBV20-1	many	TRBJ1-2	CSVWDREGYGYTF	TGCAGTGTATGGGACAGGGAGGGCTATGGCTACACCTTC
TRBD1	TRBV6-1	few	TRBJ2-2	CASSIRGRVGELFF	TGTGCCAGCAGTATCAGGGGGCGCGTCGGGGAGCTGTTTTTT
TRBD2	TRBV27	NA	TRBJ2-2	CASRRGVENTGELFF	TGTGCCAGCAGGCGGGGGGTGGAGAACACCGGGGAGCTGTTTTTT
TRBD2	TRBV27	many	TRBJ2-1	CASSSHYSGVHNEQFF	TGTGCCAGCAGTTCCCACTATAGCGGGGTTCACAATGAGCAGTTCTTC
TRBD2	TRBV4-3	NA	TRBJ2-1	CASSQDGGGKYNEQFF	TGCGCCAGCAGCCAAGATGGGGGAGGGAAATACAATGAGCAGTTCTTC
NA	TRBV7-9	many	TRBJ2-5	CASSLPTGYGETQYF	TGTGCCAGCAGCTTGCCTACAGGGTACGGGGAGACCCAGTACTTC
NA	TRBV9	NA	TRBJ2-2	CASSVESGNTGELFF	TGTGCCAGCAGCGTAGAGAGTGGGAACACCGGGGAGCTGTTTTTT
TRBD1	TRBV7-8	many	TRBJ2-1	CASSPGTDNEQFF	TGTGCCAGCAGCCCTGGGACAGACAATGAGCAGTTCTTC
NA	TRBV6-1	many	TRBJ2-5	CASSTPSTGETQYF	TGTGCCAGCAGTACTCCTTCGACGGGGGAGACCCAGTACTTC
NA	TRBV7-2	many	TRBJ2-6	CASSATPFRIAGANVLTF	TGTGCCAGCAGCGCAACCCCCTTTAGGATAGCTGGGGCCAACGTCCTGACTTTC
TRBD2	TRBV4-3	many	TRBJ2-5	CASSRDRTSGIGVEETQYF	TGCGCCAGCAGCCGAGATAGGACTAGCGGGATAGGGGTGGAGGAGACCCAGTACTTC
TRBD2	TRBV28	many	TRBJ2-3	CATAGLATDTQYF	TGTGCCACCGCGGGACTAGCTACAGATACGCAGTATTTT
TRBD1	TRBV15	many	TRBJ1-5	CATSSRGQGGNQPQHF	TGTGCCACCAGCTCTAGGGGACAGGGCGGGAATCAGCCCCAGCATTTT
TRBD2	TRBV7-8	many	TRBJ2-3	CASSLRLAGGTYSSTDTQYF	TGTGCCAGCAGCTTACGACTAGCGGGGGGTACCTACTCTAGCACAGATACGCAGTATTTT
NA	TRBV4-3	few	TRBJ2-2	CASSQDFQGRDTGELFF	TGCGCCAGCAGCCAAGATTTCCAGGGGAGAGACACCGGGGAGCTGTTTTTT
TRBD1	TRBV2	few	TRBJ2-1	CASSDWTGDYNEQFF	TGTGCCAGCAGTGATTGGACAGGAGATTACAATGAGCAGTTCTTC
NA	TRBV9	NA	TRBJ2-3	CASSTKMKGEGDADTQYF	TGTGCCAGCAGTACCAAAATGAAAGGGGAGGGGGACGCAGATACGCAGTATTTT
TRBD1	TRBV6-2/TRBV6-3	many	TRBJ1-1	CATINHGTGLPEAFF	TGTGCCACCATAAACCACGGGACAGGGCTTCCTGAAGCTTTCTTT
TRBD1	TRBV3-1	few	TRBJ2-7	CACRPGTGSGEQYF	TGTGCCTGTCGGCCCGGGACAGGGAGTGGCGAGCAGTACTTC
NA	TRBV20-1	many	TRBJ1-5	CSANDGPNQPQHF	TGCAGTGCTAATGACGGGCCCAATCAGCCCCAGCATTTT
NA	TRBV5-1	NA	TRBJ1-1	CASSLTTVMNTEAFF	TGCGCCAGCAGCCTGACAACCGTCATGAACACTGAAGCTTTCTTT
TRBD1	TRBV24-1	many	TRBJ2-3	CATMDREADTQYF	TGTGCCACCATGGACAGGGAGGCCGATACGCAGTATTTT
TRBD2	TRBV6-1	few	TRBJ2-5	CASIGRGRETQYF	TGTGCCAGCATAGGGAGGGGACGAGAGACCCAGTACTTC
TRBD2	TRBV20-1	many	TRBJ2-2	CSARTSGRAGELFF	TGCAGTGCCAGGACTAGCGGTCGGGCCGGGGAGCTGTTTTTT
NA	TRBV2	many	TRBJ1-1	CASSSTPNTEAFF	TGTGCCAGCTCCTCGACACCGAACACTGAAGCTTTCTTT
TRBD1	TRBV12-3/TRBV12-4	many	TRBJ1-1	CASSSTGRFTEAFF	TGTGCCAGCAGTTCGACAGGGAGGTTTACTGAAGCTTTCTTT
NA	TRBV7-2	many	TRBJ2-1	CASSLGGGPDQFF	TGTGCCAGCAGCTTAGGAGGGGGTCCCGATCAGTTCTTC
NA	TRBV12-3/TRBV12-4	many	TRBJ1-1	CASTTVRGTEAFF	TGTGCCAGCACCACTGTGAGGGGCACTGAAGCTTTCTTT
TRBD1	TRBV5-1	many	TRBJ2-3	CASSLQGAQNTQYF	TGCGCCAGCAGCTTGCAGGGGGCGCAAAATACGCAGTATTTT
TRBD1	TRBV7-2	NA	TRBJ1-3	CASSLWDSRNSGNTIYF	TGTGCCAGCAGCCTCTGGGACAGCCGAAACTCTGGAAACACCATATATTTT
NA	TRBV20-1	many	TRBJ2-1	CSAQTHNEQFF	TGCAGTGCACAGACCCACAATGAGCAGTTCTTC
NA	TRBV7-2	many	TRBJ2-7	CASSFWVTDEQYF	TGTGCCAGCAGCTTCTGGGTAACGGACGAGCAGTACTTC
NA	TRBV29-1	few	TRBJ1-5	CSVGQSSQPQHF	TGCAGCGTTGGACAGTCATCTCAGCCCCAGCATTTT
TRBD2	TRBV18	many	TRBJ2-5	CASSPPGGGETQYF	TGTGCCAGCTCTCCCCCGGGGGGGGGAGAGACCCAGTACTTC
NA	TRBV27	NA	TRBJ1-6	CASKRVYYNSPLHF	TGTGCCAGTAAGAGAGTTTACTATAATTCACCCCTCCACTTT
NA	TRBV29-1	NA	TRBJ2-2	CSVHQVGQGTGELFF	TGCAGCGTCCACCAGGTGGGACAAGGCACCGGGGAGCTGTTTTTT
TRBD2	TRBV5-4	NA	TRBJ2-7	CASSLTTGTSDEQYF	TGTGCCAGCAGCCTCACTACCGGGACTAGCGACGAGCAGTACTTC
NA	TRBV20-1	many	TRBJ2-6	CSAAAGANVLTF	TGCAGTGCCGCGGCAGGGGCCAACGTCCTGACTTTC
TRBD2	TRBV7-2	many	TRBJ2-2	CASSTGTSGSLGGELFF	TGTGCCAGCAGCACCGGGACTAGCGGGAGCTTGGGCGGGGAGCTGTTTTTT
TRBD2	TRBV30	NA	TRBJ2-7	CAWSVGGKSYEQYF	TGTGCCTGGAGTGTGGGGGGGAAAAGCTACGAGCAGTACTTC
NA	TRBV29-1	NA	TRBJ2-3	CSVGAFTDTQYF	TGCAGCGTTGGGGCATTTACAGATACGCAGTATTTT
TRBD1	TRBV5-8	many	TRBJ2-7	CASSLASTGYYEQYF	TGTGCCAGCAGCTTGGCCTCGACAGGGTACTACGAGCAGTACTTC
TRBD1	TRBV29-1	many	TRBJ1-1	CSVERQGNTEAFF	TGCAGCGTTGAAAGACAGGGGAACACTGAAGCTTTCTTT
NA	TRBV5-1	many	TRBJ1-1	CASSVTVDTEAFF	TGCGCCAGCAGCGTGACAGTCGACACTGAAGCTTTCTTT
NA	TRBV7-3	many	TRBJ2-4	CASSGGQLTDIQYF	TGTGCCAGCAGCGGGGGACAACTCACGGACATTCAGTACTTC
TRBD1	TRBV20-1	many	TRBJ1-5	CSASATDRVNQPQHF	TGCAGTGCTAGCGCTACCGACAGGGTTAATCAGCCCCAGCATTTT
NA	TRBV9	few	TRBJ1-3	CASSLSPGTEAGNTIYF	TGTGCCAGCAGCTTGTCACCCGGGACGGAAGCTGGAAACACCATATATTTT
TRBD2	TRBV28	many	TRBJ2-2	CASSPTPASGSGGELFF	TGTGCCAGCAGTCCGACCCCGGCTAGCGGGAGCGGCGGGGAGCTGTTTTTT
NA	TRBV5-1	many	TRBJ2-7	CASSLEVANEQYF	TGCGCCAGCAGCTTGGAAGTAGCGAACGAGCAGTACTTC
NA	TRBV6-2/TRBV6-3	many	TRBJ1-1	CASSFPGGSGTEAFF	TGTGCCAGCAGTTTCCCGGGGGGAAGTGGAACTGAAGCTTTCTTT
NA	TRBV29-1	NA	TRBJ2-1	CSVEVVRVDNEQFF	TGCAGCGTTGAAGTAGTCAGGGTGGACAATGAGCAGTTCTTC
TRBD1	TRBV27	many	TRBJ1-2	CASSFGMGQGHRGYTF	TGTGCCAGCAGTTTTGGGATGGGACAGGGCCATCGAGGCTACACCTTC
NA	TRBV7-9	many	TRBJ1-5	CASSSTTSFHRSRGQPQHF	TGTGCCAGCAGCTCTACCACCTCTTTCCACCGTTCCCGAGGGCAGCCCCAGCATTTT
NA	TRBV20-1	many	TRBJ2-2	CSALDQTRELFF	TGCAGTGCCTTGGACCAGACGAGGGAGCTGTTTTTT
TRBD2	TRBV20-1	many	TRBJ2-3	CSAVGLAGSSTDTQYF	TGCAGTGCCGTGGGACTAGCGGGGTCTAGCACAGATACGCAGTATTTT
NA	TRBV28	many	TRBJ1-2	CASSIQTDGYTF	TGTGCCAGCAGTATTCAGACGGATGGCTACACCTTC
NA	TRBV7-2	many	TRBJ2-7	CASSGGVGGSRGYEQYF	TGTGCCAGCAGCGGAGGCGTAGGCGGGAGTAGGGGGTACGAGCAGTACTTC
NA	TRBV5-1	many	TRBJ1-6	CASSWGNRQLSSYNSPLHF	TGCGCCAGCAGCTGGGGGAACAGACAATTGAGCTCCTATAATTCACCCCTCCACTTT